This TCR beta chain came from a study of shared clonotypes between healthy human individuals. Regarding the study as a whole: Clonotype sharing among donors, it was expected, would be affected by sequencing depth.

In the case of this clone: Antigen: not known.

The assay was immunoSEQ multiplex PCR, and TCRdb's table has in-frame clones only and misses some. This table holds about 1.9 million clones, 90% to 95% found once. Germline V gene data show CDR1 as MNHNS and CDR2 as SASEGT. V lost 11 bases to trimming and J lost 6 bases; unmatched junction nucleotides: 14. CDR3 length: 15 amino acids. Terminally differentiated effector memory CD45RA+ cells were excluded from the naive CD8 cells, which were CD45RO-negative and positively selected for CCR7. Each donor was a Caucasian adult residing in Nashville, Tennessee. The sequence was obtained from a young man in good health. Some clones in this sample may be carry-over from other donors' samples. This chain uses TRBV6-1 with TRBJ2-1, with TRBD2 identical over 9 bases. Source material: naive CD8+ T cells from PBMCs. The CDR3 DNA follows: TGTGCCGGCTCCGTTTCAGCGGGAGGCCTCAATGAGCAGTTCTTC. This encodes CAGSVSAGGLNEQFF.